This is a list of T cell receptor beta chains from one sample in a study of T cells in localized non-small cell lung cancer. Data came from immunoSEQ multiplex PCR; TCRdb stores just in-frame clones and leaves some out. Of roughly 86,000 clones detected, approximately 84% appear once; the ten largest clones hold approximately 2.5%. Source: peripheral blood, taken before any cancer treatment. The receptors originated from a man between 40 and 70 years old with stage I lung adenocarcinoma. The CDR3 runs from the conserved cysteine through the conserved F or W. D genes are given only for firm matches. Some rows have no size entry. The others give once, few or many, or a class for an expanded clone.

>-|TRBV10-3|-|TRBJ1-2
CAISRDGLYGYTF
TGTGCCATCAGCAGGGACGGACTCTATGGCTACACCTTC
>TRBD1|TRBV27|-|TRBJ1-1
CASRATGSRLEAFF
TGTGCCAGCAGGGCGACAGGGTCCCGTTTGGAAGCTTTCTTT
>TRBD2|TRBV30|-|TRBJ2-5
CAWGLAGGLETQYF
TGTGCCTGGGGACTAGCGGGGGGTTTAGAGACCCAGTACTTC
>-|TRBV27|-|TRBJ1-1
CASSLSRGVLDTEAFF
TGTGCCAGCAGTTTATCGAGGGGGGTCTTGGACACTGAAGCTTTCTTT
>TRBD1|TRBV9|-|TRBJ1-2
CASSGSGGNYGYTF
TGTGCCAGCAGCGGATCAGGGGGCAACTATGGCTACACCTTC
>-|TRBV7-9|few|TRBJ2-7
CASSSAIYEQYF
TGTGCCAGCAGCTCTGCCATCTACGAGCAGTACTTC
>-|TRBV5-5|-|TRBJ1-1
CASSLVPLTEAFF
TGTGCCAGCAGCTTGGTTCCCTTAACTGAAGCTTTCTTT
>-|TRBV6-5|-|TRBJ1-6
CASKGLPPSPLHF
TGTGCCAGCAAGGGACTGCCGCCATCACCCCTCCACTTT
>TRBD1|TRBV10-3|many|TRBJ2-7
CAISGGTGTHEQYF
TGTGCCATCAGTGGGGGGACAGGGACCCACGAGCAGTACTTC
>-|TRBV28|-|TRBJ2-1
CASIPLLVHNEQFF
TGTGCCAGCATTCCGCTGTTGGTCCACAATGAGCAGTTCTTC
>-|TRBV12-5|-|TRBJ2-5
CASGLGETQYF
TGTGCTAGTGGTTTAGGAGAGACCCAGTACTTC
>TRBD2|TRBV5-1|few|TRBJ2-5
CASSPQGGETQYF
TGCGCCAGCAGCCCTCAGGGAGGGGAGACCCAGTACTTC
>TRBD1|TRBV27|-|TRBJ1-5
CASSPTGEFQTQHF
TGTGCCAGCTCACCGACAGGGGAGTTTCAGACCCAGCATTTT
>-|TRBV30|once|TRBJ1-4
CAWISPVGIGTVEKLFF
TGTGCCTGGATATCGCCTGTCGGGATCGGTACGGTCGAAAAACTGTTTTTT
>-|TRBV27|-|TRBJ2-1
CASSFQGLGNEQFF
TGTGCCAGCAGTTTTCAGGGGTTGGGGAATGAGCAGTTCTTC
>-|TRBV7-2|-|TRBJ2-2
CASSFVPNGYTGELFF
TGTGCCAGCAGCTTCGTGCCAAACGGCTACACCGGGGAGCTGTTTTTT
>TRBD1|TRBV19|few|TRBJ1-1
CATRTGAGTEAFF
TGTGCCACCAGGACAGGGGCAGGTACTGAAGCTTTCTTT
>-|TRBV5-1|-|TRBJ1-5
CASSLGTLYQPQHF
TGCGCCAGCAGCTTGGGGACTCTATATCAGCCCCAGCATTTT
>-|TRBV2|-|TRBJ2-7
CASSLPRQGGNEQYF
TGTGCCAGCAGTCTCCCAAGACAGGGAGGGAACGAGCAGTACTTC
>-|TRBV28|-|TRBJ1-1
CASIQQQNTEAFF
TGTGCCAGCATACAACAGCAGAACACTGAAGCTTTCTTT